This T cell receptor beta chain was observed in a study of regulatory T cells in long-lasting Graves disease. Arm-PCR of CDR3 regions and iRepertoire HTBI primers were used to build TCR beta libraries. From the multiplex PCR reads, TCRdb called clonotypes with MiXCR, one entry per CDR3 protein. The repertoire holds around 460,000 distinct CDR3 sequences, about 14% seen once, with approximately 17% in the top ten. This sample's time point: newly diagnosed GD, antithyroid drugs for less than 3 months. RNA isolated from PBMCs was used to make the TCR library. This clonotype was counted at least ten times. These records were also assigned to another study, of T cells in Graves' hyperthyroidism and ophthalmopathy. That source reports: Clonotypes that were expanded in thyroid above 0.001 mostly appeared in blood too.

The sequencing here drew on peripheral blood mononuclear cells (PBMCs), taken at new diagnosis, from a patient treated with antithyroid drugs. The clonotype comes from a woman in her fifties or sixties with Graves disease.

The CDR3 DNA is TGTGCCAGCAGCCAAGGCCCCGGGGGCAGGGGGCTTAACAATCAGCCCCAGCATTTT. Amino acids: CASSQGPGGRGLNNQPQHF. The rearrangement uses TRBV3-1 and TRBJ1-5; TRBD1 matches at 8 bases. The CDR3 length is 19 residues. V dropped 1 base and J dropped 3; count of bases not matched to a gene: 14. CDR1 LGHDT and CDR2 YNNKEL come from the germline V gene (reference sequence).